These 10 T cell receptor beta chains came from one sample sequenced in a study of HIV-infected patients and healthy controls. No cell fractionation was done, so the repertoire covers all unsorted peripheral blood T cells. Alpha and beta constant-region primers primed reverse transcription of around 550 ng RNA. Using multiplexing indices, alpha and beta chain libraries were generated apart by chain-specific third strand synthesis. Each CDR3 protein gets one entry after TCRdb re-called the 5' RACE reads with MiXCR. The repertoire includes some 7,800 distinct CDR3 sequences, roughly 6.1% of them detected once, and roughly 23% sits in the top ten. The specimen comprised blood, sampled before antiretroviral therapy. The receptors derive from an adult with HIV infection.

The chain joins TRBV19 to TRBJ1-5, with D tentatively TRBD1 (5 bases). Germline values: CDR1 LNHDA, CDR2 SQIVND (reference sequence). This CDR3 is built from 16 residues. V was cut by 5 bases and J by 1 base, with 15 bases left in between. In nucleotides, the CDR3 is TGTGCCAGTAGTGCCGTCCAGGGTGGCAGCAATCAGCCCCAGCATTTT. It encodes CASSAVQGGSNQPQHF.

There are a few counts of this clonotype. The V gene is TRBV18, the J gene TRBJ1-6, with no clear D. The CDR3 consists of 13 residues. Germline V gene data show CDR1 as KGHSH and CDR2 as LQKENI. V lost 6 bases, J lost 5 bases, and 8 bases lay in between. CDR3 region: CASSPQDNSPLHF. CDR3 nucleotide sequence: TGTGCCAGCTCCCCCCAGGATAATTCACCCCTCCACTTT.

This clonotype was counted between two and nine times. The chain combines TRBV2 with TRBJ2-1; D perhaps matches TRBD2 (7 bases). The CDR3 spans 16 residues. Trimming shortened V by 3 bases and J by 8 bases, and 20 bases separated the two germline ends. Germline V gene sequence: CDR1 SNHLY, CDR2 FYNNEI. The CDR3 bases are TGTGCCAGCAGTGATCGGGTCGGGGGGCCGTACGATGAGCAGTTCTTC. Translating it yields CASSDRVGGPYDEQFF.

This clonotype was detected many times. V is TRBV12-3 or TRBV12-4 and J is TRBJ2-7, with 9 bases that match TRBD1. V lost 4 bases, J lost 4 bases, and 8 bases stayed unmatched. The CDR3 consists of 15 residues. CDR3 protein: CASSSAGDRAYEQYV. CDR3 coding DNA: TGTGCCAGCAGTTCCGCGGGGGACAGGGCATACGAGCAGTACGTC.

There are a few counts of this clonotype. V and J are TRBV2 and TRBJ2-3; D gene uncertain. CDR1 SNHLY and CDR2 FYNNEI come from the germline V gene. V lost 2 bases, J lost 4 bases, and 4 bases lay in between. The CDR3 runs 12 residues. The DNA for the CDR3 is TGTGCCAGCAGTGAAATTTCAGATACGCAGTATTTT. Translation gives CASSEISDTQYF.

This clonotype occurred many times. The genes are TRBV21-1 and TRBJ2-7; the table assigns TRBD1, which was not confirmed against the DNA. TRBV21-1 is a known pseudogene. The CDR3 is 14 residues long. The DNA of the CDR3 is TGTGCCAGCAGCAAAGAGGCGGGACCCTACGAGCAGTACTTC. Its protein product is CASSKEAGPYEQYF.

This clonotype counts as medium-sized (0.01 to 0.1%). The gene calls are TRBV4-2 and TRBJ2-6; 7 bases map to TRBD1. There are 19 residues in the CDR3. Trimming at V came to 1 base and at J to 4 bases, leaving 13 bases not matched to a gene. Germline V CDR1 and CDR2: LGHNA, YNFKEQ. CDR3 in amino acids: CASSQAWQGVTLGANVLTF. For the CDR3, the DNA is TGTGCCAGCAGCCAAGCCTGGCAGGGGGTTACTCTGGGGGCCAACGTCCTGACTTTC.

This clonotype has at least ten counts. The V and J genes are TRBV12-3 or TRBV12-4 and TRBJ2-3; TRBD1 matches 7 bases. The J segment lost 4 bases and the V segment lost 6 bases, leaving 7 bases of the junction unmatched. The CDR3 is 14 amino acids. The CDR3 is CASRSIGGSDTQYF. As DNA, the CDR3 is TGTGCCAGCAGAAGTATAGGGGGCTCAGATACGCAGTATTTT.

This clonotype was counted many times. The chain couples TRBV20-1 to TRBJ1-1; D perhaps matches TRBD1 (5 bases). Trimming pared 1 base from V and 3 bases from J, leaving 15 bases between. The CDR3 extends over 15 amino acids. CDR1 is DFQATT and CDR2 is SNEGSKA in the germline V gene (reference sequence). The DNA of the CDR3 is TGCAGTGCTAGAGCCCGGGGGGGGTTGGACACTGAAGCTTTCTTT. This gives the protein CSARARGGLDTEAFF.

This clonotype showed up many times. The chain links TRBV6-1 to TRBJ2-3; 12 bases fit TRBD2. This CDR3 spans 18 amino acids. V shed 7 bases and J 2 bases; nucleotides not matched to a gene: 13. From germline, CDR1 is MNHNS and CDR2 SASEGT. Written as DNA, the CDR3 is TGTGCCAGCACCGAGGGGCTAGCGGGGGGGCTTTACACAGATACGCAGTATTTT. Encoded protein: CASTEGLAGGLYTDTQYF.